This entry features one T cell receptor (beta chain) sequence. Antigen: not known. Every TCR library drew on 3500 ng of total RNA. A 6-nucleotide sample barcode was carried by the UMIs, which template switching added. TCRdb re-called the 5' RACE reads; one entry per CDR3 protein, DNA not given. The sample's table shows around 450,000 distinct CDR3 sequences. Germline V CDR1 and CDR2: LGHNA, YSLEER. The CDR3 length is 16 residues. This specimen belongs to a study of monozygotic twins with inflammatory bowel disease. General observations from the study: Healthy co-twins showed greater TCRbeta diversity (inverse Simpson) than IBD patients. Repertoire similarity did not differ between concordant and discordant twins, perhaps due to limited power.

The clonotype originates from a human donor with ulcerative colitis or Crohn's disease, or a healthy co-twin of an affected twin (not recorded which). Material: blood. The rearrangement uses TRBV4-3 and TRBJ2-2. CDR3 loop: CASSQDLAVNTGELFF.